The 24 T cell receptor beta chains listed next were all sequenced from one sample in a study of cytomegalovirus exposure and HLA in healthy donors. This PCR relied on a set of 60 Vbeta primers and 13 Jbeta primers. Here immunoSEQ multiplex PCR was the method, and the copy in TCRdb shows in-frame clones only, minus some. Here the sample spans about 190,000 clones, less than 85% being singletons. The sequenced sample consisted of PBMCs. All receptors come from a boy aged 10-17 years in good health and CMV-seronegative.

The CDR3 is CASSSLSGPNYGYTF. CDR3 sequence (DNA): TGTGCCAGCAGTTCTTTGAGTGGGCCTAACTATGGCTACACCTTC. The chain carries TRBV28 and TRBJ1-2; D gene ambiguous. This CDR3 comprises 15 residues. V shed 4 bases and J shed 0 bases, with 12 bases lying between them. The V gene's germline CDR1 is MDHEN and CDR2 SYDVKM.

This sequence joins TRBV6-6 and TRBJ2-2, with 12 bases fitting TRBD2. Germline V CDR1 and CDR2: MNHNY, SVGAGI (reference sequence). The CDR3 sequence is 16 residues long. The V gene end was trimmed by 6 bases and the J gene end by 7 bases; junction bases not matched to a gene: 9. This chain's CDR3 is CASRGWTSGEVGELFF. The CDR3 nucleotides read TGTGCCAGCAGGGGATGGACTAGCGGGGAAGTCGGGGAGCTGTTTTTT.

This clone has a handful of counts. The chain has TRBV27 and TRBJ1-5; 10 bases line up with TRBD1. Germline CDR1 and CDR2: MNHEY and SMNVEV (reference sequence). Trimming removed 6 bases from V and 6 bases from J; junction bases left unmatched: 8. The CDR3 extends over 15 amino acids. DNA of the CDR3: TGTGCCAGCAGGCCTATGACAGGGGGCAGTCAGCCCCAGCATTTT. This gives the protein CASRPMTGGSQPQHF.

This chain links TRBV7-8 with TRBJ2-2; D perhaps matches TRBD1 (5 bases). CDR1 is SGHVS, CDR2 FQNEAQ, per germline. V lost 5 bases and J lost 9, with 19 bases in between. This CDR3 region has 15 residues. CDR3 amino acids: CASSTGQRVTRELFF. In DNA, the CDR3 is TGTGCCAGCAGCACTGGACAACGAGTAACTAGGGAGCTGTTTTTT.

The gene calls are TRBV11-3 and TRBJ1-1; TRBD1 agrees at 10 bases. This CDR3 comprises 18 residues. With 5 bases clipped from V and 0 bases from J, the junction kept 12 bases outside the gene matches. From germline, CDR1 is SGHNT and CDR2 YENEEA. The CDR3 sequence: CASSLSWGDRGLNTEAFF. In nucleotides, the CDR3 is TGTGCCAGCAGCCTGTCGTGGGGGGACAGGGGCCTGAACACTGAAGCTTTCTTT. The full variable domain, with the rest looked up from reference TRBV11-3 and TRBJ1-1, is EAGVVQSPRYKIIEKKQPVAFWCNPISGHNTLYWYLQNLGQGPELLIRYENEEAVDDSQLPKDRFSAERLKGVDSTLKIQPAELGDSAVYLCASSLSWGDRGLNTEAFFGQGTRLTVV.

The V gene is TRBV9, the J gene TRBJ1-2, with D maybe TRBD1 (6 bases). Germline V gene sequence: CDR1 SGDLS, CDR2 YYNGEE. The V gene lost 5 bases and the J gene lost 4 bases, with 12 bases spanning the gap. The CDR3 spans 13 residues. CDR3 coding DNA: TGTGCCAGCAGAGGGGGTTCCCCCTATGGCTACACCTTC. Translation gives CASRGGSPYGYTF.

The chain uses TRBV27 and TRBJ1-2, with 12 bases identical to TRBD1. The CDR3 length is 16 residues. Germline trimming cut 5 bases from V and 8 bases from J; bases unmatched to any gene: 12. CDR1 is MNHEY, CDR2 SMNVEV, per germline (reference sequence). CDR3 loop: CASSPLLGQGATGYTF. The CDR3 DNA follows: TGTGCCAGCAGTCCCCTATTGGGACAGGGGGCGACGGGCTACACCTTC.

This clone was observed a few times. This chain joins TRBV4-3 and TRBJ1-5, with 10 bases lining up with TRBD1. Per the germline V gene, CDR1 is LGHNA and CDR2 is YSLEER. CDR3 size: 19 residues. J was trimmed by 6 bases and V by 0 bases; bases with no gene match: 14. CDR3 DNA sequence: TGCGCCAGCAGCCAAGAACACCCGACAGGGGGCAGGAATATTCAGCCCCAGCATTTT. It encodes CASSQEHPTGGRNIQPQHF.

This chain uses TRBV11-3 with TRBJ1-1, with a tentative D call TRBD1 (6 bases). The germline gives CDR1 SGHNT, CDR2 YENEEA. The CDR3 length is 15 residues. The germline V and J ends were trimmed by 5 bases and 4 bases, with 17 bases remaining between them. The CDR3 here is CASSPPGVDGTEAFF. CDR3 nucleotides: TGTGCCAGCAGCCCACCAGGGGTGGATGGCACTGAAGCTTTCTTT.

Only a few counts were recorded for this clone. The rearrangement links TRBV9 to TRBJ1-2; 7 nucleotides agree with TRBD1. Germline loops: CDR1 SGDLS, CDR2 YYNGEE. V was clipped by 0 bases and J by 7 bases; unmatched bases: 6. This CDR3 is 14 amino acids long. The CDR3 loop is CASSVGNRGAGYTF. CDR3 in DNA: TGTGCCAGCAGCGTAGGAAACAGGGGAGCTGGCTACACCTTC.

The rearrangement uses TRBV4-1 and TRBJ2-7; TRBD2 matches 11 bases. Trimming at V came to 1 base and at J to 6 bases, leaving 8 bases not matched to a gene. This CDR3 has 16 amino acids. Germline V gene lookup returns CDR1 MGHRA and CDR2 YSYEKL. The DNA for the CDR3 is TGCGCCAGCAGCCAAGGCCCGCCTAGCGGGAGGATCGAGCAGTACTTC. This translates into CASSQGPPSGRIEQYF.

In its sample, this clone was seen a few times. The rearrangement links TRBV7-9 to TRBJ1-3, with unresolved D. With 1 base removed from V and 2 bases from J, the gap between germline ends came to 15 bases. Germline V gene data show CDR1 as SEHNR and CDR2 as FQNEAQ (reference sequence). CDR3 size: 17 residues. The CDR3 coding sequence is TGTGCCAGCAGCTTAGAGTCTCGGACTCCTGCTGGAAACACCATATATTTT. This sequence encodes CASSLESRTPAGNTIYF.

This clone was recorded only once. The V gene is TRBV7-2, the J gene TRBJ2-3, with 9 bases matching TRBD2. CDR1 is SGHTA, CDR2 FQGNSA, per germline. V dropped 4 bases and J dropped 4; count of bases not matched to a gene: 0. The CDR3 extends over 13 amino acids. CDR3 loop: CASSWTSADTQYF. DNA for the CDR3: TGTGCCAGCAGCTGGACTAGCGCAGATACGCAGTATTTT.

The gene calls are TRBV29-1 and TRBJ1-5; possible D gene TRBD1, 5 bases. This CDR3 comprises 13 residues. Per the germline V gene, CDR1 is SQVTM and CDR2 is ANQGSEA. V lost 0 bases to trimming and J lost 7 bases, with 10 bases between them. This CDR3 reads CSVEDGEGQPQHF. The DNA of the CDR3 is TGCAGCGTTGAAGATGGGGAGGGGCAGCCCCAGCATTTT. The full variable domain, completed using reference TRBV29-1 and TRBJ1-5, is SAVISQKPSRDICQRGTSLTIQCQVDSQVTMMFWYRQQPGQSLTLIATANQGSEATYESGFVIDKFPISRPNLTFSTLTVSNMSPEDSSIYLCSVEDGEGQPQHFGDGTRLSIL.

The J gene is TRBJ1-5, the V gene TRBV19; possibly TRBD1 for D (5 bases). This CDR3 region has 15 residues. CDR1 and CDR2 (germline): LNHDA, SQIVND (reference sequence). Trimming removed 7 bases from V and 6 bases from J, with 19 bases in between. The CDR3 region has the DNA TGTGCCAGTAACCCTCCGGGACTTCAAGGTCAGCCCCAGCATTTT. Translating it yields CASNPPGLQGQPQHF.

Only a few counts were recorded for this clone. V is TRBV9 and J is TRBJ1-1, with D possibly TRBD1 on 5 matching bases. The CDR3 is made up of 16 amino acids. Between the trimmed V and J ends, which lost 0 bases and 2 bases, there was a span of 14 bases. Per the germline V gene, CDR1 is SGDLS and CDR2 is YYNGEE. CDR3 residues: CASSVAPRGTNTEAFF. The CDR3 DNA is TGTGCCAGCAGCGTAGCTCCCCGGGGGACTAACACTGAAGCTTTCTTT.

The gene calls are TRBV7-2 and TRBJ1-1; TRBD1 matches 10 bases. The CDR3 runs 13 residues. CDR1 is SGHTA and CDR2 is FQGNSA in the germline V gene. After removal of 6 bases from V and 6 bases from J, the junction contained 4 bases not matched to a gene. The CDR3, as DNA: TGTGCCAGCAGTCTGACAGGGGGCTCTGAAGCTTTCTTT. Translating it yields CASSLTGGSEAFF.

DNA for the CDR3: TGTGCCAGCAGTTTACCAGGGCAGGGGGGTGAAAAACTGTTTTTT. This encodes CASSLPGQGGEKLFF. The V gene is TRBV28, the J gene TRBJ1-4; 7 positions agree with TRBD1. Unmatched junction bases numbered 7, after V lost 2 bases and J lost 7 bases. Germline V gene sequence: CDR1 MDHEN, CDR2 SYDVKM. The CDR3 runs to 15 residues.

The chain joins TRBV30 to TRBJ1-6; 7 nucleotides agree with TRBD1. This CDR3 is built from 16 residues. Trimming took 0 bases from V and 7 from J; bases not matched to a gene: 9. Germline lookup yields CDR1 GTSNPN and CDR2 SVGIG (reference sequence). The CDR3: CAWSVARDSRNSPLHF. The CDR3 DNA sequence: TGTGCCTGGAGTGTCGCGCGGGACAGCAGAAATTCACCCCTCCACTTT.

As regards this clone: At one of its ends the junction is not consistent with the germline gene, which may arise from a read error. This chain connects TRBV7-9 to TRBJ2-2; D unclear. CDR3 length equals 12 residues. Germline CDR1 is SEHNR and CDR2 is FQNEAQ (reference sequence). In DNA, the CDR3 is TGTTCCAGCAGCTTATTTTCAGGGGAGCTGTTTTTT. Amino acid sequence: CSSSLFSGELFF. The variable domain in full, completed from reference TRBV7-9 and TRBJ2-2, reads DTGVSQNPRHKITKRGQNVTFRCDPISEHNRLYWYRQTLGQGPEFLTYFQNEAQLEKSRLLSDRFSAERPKGSFSTLEIQRTEQGDSAMYLCSSSLFSGELFFGEGSRLTVL.

This clone was seen more than once but under ten times. The CDR3 is CASSLQRIPSEKLFF. The CDR3 nucleotides read TGTGCCAGTAGTCTCCAGCGGATACCATCTGAAAAACTGTTTTTT. The chain combines TRBV19 with TRBJ1-4; D not resolved. V was trimmed by 5 bases and J by 7 bases, leaving 17 bases between them. This CDR3 is built from 15 residues. The germline gives CDR1 LNHDA, CDR2 SQIVND (reference sequence).

This chain uses TRBV7-9 with TRBJ2-7; D possibly corresponds to TRBD2 (6 bases). V shed 2 bases and J shed 2 bases, with 13 bases lying between them. The CDR3 runs to 15 residues. Per germline, CDR1 SEHNR and CDR2 FQNEAQ (reference sequence). DNA for the CDR3: TGTGCCAGCAGCTTACAGGGACTTCCCCCCTACGAGCAGTACTTC. Its translation is CASSLQGLPPYEQYF. The entire variable domain, with the rest obtained from reference TRBV7-9 and TRBJ2-7, is as follows: DTGVSQNPRHKITKRGQNVTFRCDPISEHNRLYWYRQTLGQGPEFLTYFQNEAQLEKSRLLSDRFSAERPKGSFSTLEIQRTEQGDSAMYLCASSLQGLPPYEQYFGPGTRLTVT.

The V and J genes are TRBV7-9 and TRBJ2-3, with D possibly TRBD1 on 5 matching bases. The CDR3 runs 19 residues. Trimming removed 4 bases at V and 4 bases at J, with 27 bases between. Germline V gene lookup returns CDR1 SEHNR and CDR2 FQNEAQ (reference sequence). The CDR3: CASSYPSRTLREGADTQYF. In nucleotides, the CDR3 is TGTGCCAGCAGCTACCCCTCAAGAACCCTCAGGGAAGGGGCAGATACGCAGTATTTT.

The chain employs TRBV4-1 and TRBJ2-2, with D possibly matching TRBD2 (7 bases). CDR1 and CDR2 from the germline V gene are MGHRA and YSYEKL. V was cut by 3 bases and J by 6 bases, with 14 bases left in between. The CDR3 contains 15 residues. The DNA for the CDR3 is TGCGCCAGCAGCCATCCCGGGGGGCGAGCCGGGGAGCTGTTTTTT. Protein sequence: CASSHPGGRAGELFF.